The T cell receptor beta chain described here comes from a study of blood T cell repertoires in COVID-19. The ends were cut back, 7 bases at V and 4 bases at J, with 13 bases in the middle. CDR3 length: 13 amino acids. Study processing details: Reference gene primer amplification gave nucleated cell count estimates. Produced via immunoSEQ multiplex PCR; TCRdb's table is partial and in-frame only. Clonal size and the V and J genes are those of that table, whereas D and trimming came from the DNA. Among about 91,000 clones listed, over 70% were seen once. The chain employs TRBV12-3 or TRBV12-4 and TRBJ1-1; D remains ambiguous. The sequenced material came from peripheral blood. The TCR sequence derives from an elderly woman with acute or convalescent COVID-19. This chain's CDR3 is CASTTTGSTEAFF. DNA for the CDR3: TGTGCCAGCACCACGACCGGGTCCACTGAAGCTTTCTTT.